A single sample is the source of the 16 T cell receptor beta chains below, sequenced in a study of cytomegalovirus exposure and HLA in healthy donors. This PCR relied on a set of 60 Vbeta primers and 13 Jbeta primers. The assay was immunoSEQ multiplex PCR, and TCRdb's table has in-frame clones only and misses some. Among around 150,000 clones listed, roughly three quarters were seen once. Sequenced sample: PBMCs. The receptors shown here come from a man aged 25-45 years in good health and CMV-seronegative.

The chain recombines TRBV30 with TRBJ2-3, with 9 bases lining up with TRBD2. CDR1 and CDR2 from the germline V gene are GTSNPN and SVGIG (reference sequence). The V gene end was trimmed by 4 bases and the J gene end by 2 bases; junction bases not matched to a gene: 7. This CDR3 contains 15 residues. The CDR3 here is CAWTPGLANTDTQYF. In DNA form, the CDR3 reads TGTGCCTGGACCCCCGGACTAGCGAACACAGATACGCAGTATTTT. Together with reference TRBV30 and TRBJ2-3, the CDR3 gives the full variable domain: SQTIHQWPATLVQPVGSPLSLECTVEGTSNPNLYWYRQAAGRGLQLLFYSVGIGQISSEVPQNLSASRPQDRQFILSSKKLLLSDSGFYLCAWTPGLANTDTQYFGPGTRLTVL.

J is TRBJ2-5 and V is TRBV18; possibly TRBD2 for D (5 bases). Germline CDR1 and CDR2: KGHSH and LQKENI. V gave up 3 bases and J gave up 5 bases, with 13 bases separating them. There are 14 residues in the CDR3. The CDR3 loop reads CASSPRAREETQYF. CDR3 bases: TGTGCCAGCTCACCCCGGGCAAGGGAGGAGACCCAGTACTTC.

The chain is built from TRBV6-1 and TRBJ2-6, with 7 bases lining up with TRBD1. The germline V gene encodes CDR1 MNHNS and CDR2 SASEGT. J was trimmed by 0 bases and V by 8 bases; bases with no gene match: 4. The CDR3 runs to 15 residues. The DNA for the CDR3 is TGTGCCAGCGGCTACAGGGGCTCTGGGGCCAACGTCCTGACTTTC. It yields the protein CASGYRGSGANVLTF.

This chain joins TRBV7-9 and TRBJ1-1; D is undetermined. Germline CDR1 reads SEHNR; CDR2 reads FQNEAQ (reference sequence). The length of the CDR3 is 16 residues. V was pared by 2 bases and J by 3 bases, with 16 bases between. The CDR3 loop reads CASSLLAYVGDTEAFF. DNA for the CDR3: TGTGCCAGCAGCTTACTCGCGTATGTCGGAGACACTGAAGCTTTCTTT.

This chain connects TRBV5-1 to TRBJ2-7; no clear D. CDR1 and CDR2 from the germline V gene are SGHRS and YFSETQ. V lost 4 bases and J lost 0, with 11 bases in between. The CDR3 totals 14 residues. The CDR3 region is CASSHSGSSYEQYF. The CDR3 coding sequence is TGCGCCAGCAGCCACAGTGGTAGCTCCTACGAGCAGTACTTC. The whole variable domain, remainder taken from reference TRBV5-1 and TRBJ2-7, is KAGVTQTPRYLIKTRGQQVTLSCSPISGHRSVSWYQQTPGQGLQFLFEYFSETQRNKGNFPGRFSGRQFSNSRSEMNVSTLELGDSALYLCASSHSGSSYEQYFGPGTRLTVT.

This chain links TRBV2 with TRBJ1-4; D unresolved. From germline, CDR1 is SNHLY and CDR2 FYNNEI. V lost 1 base, J lost 8 bases, and 11 bases lay in between. The CDR3 has 14 amino acids. The CDR3 loop is CASSEGQLSEKLFF. CDR3 DNA: TGTGCCAGCAGTGAAGGGCAGCTTAGCGAAAAACTGTTTTTT.

This clone was detected only a few times. The V and J genes are TRBV28 and TRBJ1-5, with D possibly matching TRBD1 (6 bases). The CDR3 spans 15 residues. Germline CDR1 and CDR2: MDHEN and SYDVKM. Trimming cost V 6 bases and J 0 bases, with 12 bases left between them. DNA of the CDR3: TGTGCCAGCAGCCTAGGACAGAGTAGCAATCAGCCCCAGCATTTT. Its translation: CASSLGQSSNQPQHF.

The chain is built from TRBV23-1 and TRBJ1-1; no definite D call. TRBV23-1 is an ORF for which the function is uncertain. CDR3 length: 11 residues. Trimming took 4 bases from V and 5 from J, leaving 5 bases between them. The chain's CDR3 is CASSPPTEAFF. CDR3 DNA: TGCGCCAGCAGTCCTCCGACTGAAGCTTTCTTT.

V is TRBV6-5 and J is TRBJ2-7, with 11 bases that match TRBD2. The V gene end was trimmed by 9 bases and the J gene end by 5 bases; junction bases not matched to a gene: 6. The germline V gene has CDR1 MNHEY and CDR2 SVGAGI. The CDR3 spans 13 residues. In DNA, the CDR3 is TGTGCCAGTTCCGGGACTAGCGGAAACGAGCAGTACTTC. Protein product: CASSGTSGNEQYF.

This chain joins TRBV6-1 and TRBJ1-6, with 7 bases that match TRBD1. Germline CDR1 and CDR2: MNHNS and SASEGT. This CDR3 region has 13 residues. V gave up 6 bases and J gave up 8 bases; unmatched junction bases: 4. Here the CDR3 DNA reads TGTGCCAGCAGCCAGGGGGAACATTCACCCCTCCACTTT. Its protein is CASSQGEHSPLHF.

The rearrangement uses TRBV9 and TRBJ2-7; D ambiguous. The CDR3 covers 13 residues. Looked up from germline, CDR1 is SGDLS and CDR2 is YYNGEE. Trimming cost V 2 bases and J 0 bases, with 6 bases left between them. This CDR3 reads CASSVRGSYEQYF. The CDR3 DNA is TGTGCCAGCAGCGTGAGAGGCTCCTACGAGCAGTACTTC.

This chain uses TRBV7-2 with TRBJ2-7; TRBD1 aligns across 7 bases. Trimming cost V 6 bases and J 1 base; bases outside gene matches: 6. Germline CDR1 SGHTA, CDR2 FQGNSA. The CDR3 runs to 14 residues. The CDR3 DNA reads TGTGCCAGCAGATTACAGGGGATATCCTACGAGCAGTACTTC. Its translation: CASRLQGISYEQYF.

V and J are TRBV5-3 and TRBJ2-7, with unresolved D. TRBV5-3 is sorted into the ORF group, with uncertain function. The CDR3 runs 12 residues. V lost 3 bases and J lost 6, with 10 bases in between. The CDR3 spells CARSSARPEQYF. CDR3 DNA sequence: TGTGCCAGAAGCTCGGCTAGGCCCGAGCAGTACTTC.

The V call is TRBV5-1, the J call TRBJ2-5; D possibly corresponds to TRBD2 (6 bases). V was shortened by 0 bases and J by 5 bases, with 8 bases between the two germline ends. This CDR3 spans 13 amino acids. Germline V lookup: CDR1 SGHRS, CDR2 YFSETQ. The CDR3 bases are TGCGCCAGCAGCTTGGGGGAGGTGGAGACCCAGTACTTC. This codes for CASSLGEVETQYF.

In this sample, this clone turned up a few times. The genes are TRBV4-1 and TRBJ2-1; 11 bases agree with TRBD2. This CDR3 has 15 amino acids. Germline lookup yields CDR1 MGHRA and CDR2 YSYEKL. J lost 5 bases, V lost 5 bases, and 5 bases had no gene match. The CDR3 reads CASSLGLAVNNEQFF. For the CDR3, the DNA is TGCGCCAGCAGCTTGGGACTAGCGGTTAACAATGAGCAGTTCTTC.

The chain has TRBV10-2 and TRBJ2-7; perhaps TRBD1 as D (5 bases). Germline V lookup: CDR1 WSHSY, CDR2 SAAADI. With 5 bases removed from V and 4 bases from J, the gap between germline ends came to 12 bases. The CDR3 is 13 residues long. Written as DNA, the CDR3 is TGCGCCAGCAGTTTGACAGAGAGATACGAGCAGTACTTC. It is translated as CASSLTERYEQYF.